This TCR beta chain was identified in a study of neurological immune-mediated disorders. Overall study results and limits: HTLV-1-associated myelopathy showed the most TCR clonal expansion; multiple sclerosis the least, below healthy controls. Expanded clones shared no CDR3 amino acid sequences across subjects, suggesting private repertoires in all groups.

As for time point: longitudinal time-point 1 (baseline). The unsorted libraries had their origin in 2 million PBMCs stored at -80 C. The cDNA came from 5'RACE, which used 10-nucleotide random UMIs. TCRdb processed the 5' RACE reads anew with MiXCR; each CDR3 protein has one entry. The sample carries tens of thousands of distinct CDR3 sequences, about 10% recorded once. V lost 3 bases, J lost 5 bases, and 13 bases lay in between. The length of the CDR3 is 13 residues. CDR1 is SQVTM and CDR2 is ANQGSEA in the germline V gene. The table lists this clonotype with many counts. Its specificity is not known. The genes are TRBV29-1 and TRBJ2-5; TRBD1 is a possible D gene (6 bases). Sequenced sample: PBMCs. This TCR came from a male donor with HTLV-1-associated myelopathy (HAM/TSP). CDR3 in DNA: TGCAGCGTTGAGGACAGCCCGGGGGAGACCCAGTACTTC. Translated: CSVEDSPGETQYF.